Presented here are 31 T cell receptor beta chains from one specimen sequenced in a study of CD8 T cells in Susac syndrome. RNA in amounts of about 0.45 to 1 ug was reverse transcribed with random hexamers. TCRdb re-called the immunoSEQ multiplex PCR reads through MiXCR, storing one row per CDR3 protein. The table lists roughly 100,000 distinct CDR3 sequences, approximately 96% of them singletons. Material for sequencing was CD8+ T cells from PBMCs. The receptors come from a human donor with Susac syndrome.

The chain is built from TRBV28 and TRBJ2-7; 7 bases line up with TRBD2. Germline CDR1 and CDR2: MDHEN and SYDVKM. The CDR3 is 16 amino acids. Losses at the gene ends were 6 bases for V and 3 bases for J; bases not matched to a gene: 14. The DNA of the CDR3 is TGTGCCAGCAGAACCCGGACTAGTAGGTTCCTCTACGAGCAGTACTTC. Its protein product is CASRTRTSRFLYEQYF. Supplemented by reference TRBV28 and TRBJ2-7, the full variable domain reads DVKVTQSSRYLVKRTGEKVFLECVQDMDHENMFWYRQDPGLGLRLIYFSYDVKMKEKGDIPEGYSVSREKKERFSLILESASTNQTSMYLCASRTRTSRFLYEQYFGPGTRLTVT.

DNA for the CDR3: TGTGCCAGCAGCTTAGGGCTGTATAGGGATGAGCAGTTCTTC. It specifies CASSLGLYRDEQFF. The rearrangement joins TRBV7-2 to TRBJ2-1; no definite D call. V was clipped by 1 base and J by 8 bases, with 12 bases between them. CDR1 is SGHTA and CDR2 is FQGNSA in the germline V gene. The CDR3 runs 14 residues.

The chain's CDR3 is CASSIEGQPQHF. DNA of the CDR3: TGTGCCAGTAGTATCGAGGGTCAGCCCCAGCATTTT. The chain joins TRBV19 to TRBJ1-5; D is uncertain. The V end was cut by 3 bases, the J end by 6 bases, with 6 bases between. Germline CDR1 and CDR2: LNHDA and SQIVND (reference sequence). This CDR3 comprises 12 residues.

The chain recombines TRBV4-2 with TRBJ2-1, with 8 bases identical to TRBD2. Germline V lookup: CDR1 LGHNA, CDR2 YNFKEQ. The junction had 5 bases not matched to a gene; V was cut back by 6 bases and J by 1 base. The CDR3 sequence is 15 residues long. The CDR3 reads CASRPAGESYNEQFF. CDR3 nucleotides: TGTGCCAGCAGGCCAGCGGGGGAGTCCTACAATGAGCAGTTCTTC.

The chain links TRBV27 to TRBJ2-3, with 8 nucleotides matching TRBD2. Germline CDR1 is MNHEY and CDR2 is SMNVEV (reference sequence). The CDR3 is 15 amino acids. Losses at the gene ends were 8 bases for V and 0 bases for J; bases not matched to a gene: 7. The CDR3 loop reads CASLTLAGSTDTQYF. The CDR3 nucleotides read TGTGCCAGCCTCACTCTAGCGGGCAGCACAGATACGCAGTATTTT.

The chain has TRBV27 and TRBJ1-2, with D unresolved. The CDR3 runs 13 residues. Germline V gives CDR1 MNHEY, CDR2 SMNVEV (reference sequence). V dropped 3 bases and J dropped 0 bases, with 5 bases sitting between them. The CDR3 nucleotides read TGTGCCAGCAGTTTTTTCGCTAACTATGGCTACACCTTC. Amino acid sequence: CASSFFANYGYTF.

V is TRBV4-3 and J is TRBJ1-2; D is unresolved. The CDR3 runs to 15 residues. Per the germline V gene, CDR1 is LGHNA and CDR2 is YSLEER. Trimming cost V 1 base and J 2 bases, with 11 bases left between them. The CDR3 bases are TGCGCCAGCAGCCAAGGCCACGATGGCAACTATGGCTACACCTTC. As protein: CASSQGHDGNYGYTF.

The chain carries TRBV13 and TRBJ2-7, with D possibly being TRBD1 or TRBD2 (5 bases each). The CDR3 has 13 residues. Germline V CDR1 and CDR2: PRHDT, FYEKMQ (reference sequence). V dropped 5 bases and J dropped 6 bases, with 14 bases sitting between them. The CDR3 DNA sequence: TGTGCCAGCAGCGCGCCGGGACGAGGCGAGCAGTACTTC. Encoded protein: CASSAPGRGEQYF.

The CDR3 sequence: CASSQSTGGTTNEKLFF. CDR3 in DNA: TGTGCCAGCAGCCAATCGACAGGGGGCACGACTAATGAAAAACTGTTTTTT. V usage is TRBV7-2 and J usage is TRBJ1-4; 10 nucleotides align to TRBD1. CDR3 length: 17 amino acids. The germline CDR1 and CDR2 sequences are SGHTA and FQGNSA. V shed 5 bases and J 2 bases; nucleotides not matched to a gene: 8. The whole variable domain, remainder taken from reference TRBV7-2 and TRBJ1-4, is GAGVSQSPSNKVTEKGKDVELRCDPISGHTALYWYRQSLGQGLEFLIYFQGNSAPDKSGLPSDRFSAERTGGSVSTLTIQRTQQEDSAVYLCASSQSTGGTTNEKLFFGSGTQLSVL.

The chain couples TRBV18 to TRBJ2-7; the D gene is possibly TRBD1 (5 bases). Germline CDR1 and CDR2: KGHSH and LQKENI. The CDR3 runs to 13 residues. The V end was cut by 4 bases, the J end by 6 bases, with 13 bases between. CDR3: CASSLPDSLEQYF. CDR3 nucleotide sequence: TGTGCCAGCTCACTCCCCGACAGTCTCGAGCAGTACTTC.

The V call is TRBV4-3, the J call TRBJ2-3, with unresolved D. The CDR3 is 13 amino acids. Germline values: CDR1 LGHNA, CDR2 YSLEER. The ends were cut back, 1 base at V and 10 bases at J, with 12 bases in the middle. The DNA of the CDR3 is TGCGCCAGCAGCCAAGCGGGTACTTATGCGCAGTATTTT. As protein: CASSQAGTYAQYF.

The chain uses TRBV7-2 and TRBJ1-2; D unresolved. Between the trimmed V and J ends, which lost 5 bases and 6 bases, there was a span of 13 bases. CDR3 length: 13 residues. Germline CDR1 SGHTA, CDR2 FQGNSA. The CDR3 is CASSPRNRNGYTF. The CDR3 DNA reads TGTGCCAGCAGCCCCCGGAACCGAAATGGCTACACCTTC.

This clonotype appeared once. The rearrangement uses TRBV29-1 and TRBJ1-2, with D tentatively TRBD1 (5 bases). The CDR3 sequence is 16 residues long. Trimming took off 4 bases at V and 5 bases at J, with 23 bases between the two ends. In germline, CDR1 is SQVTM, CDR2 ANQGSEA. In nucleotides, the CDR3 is TGCAGCGTTGCAGGCAGGGTCGCCCCCTTTAGATATGGCTACACCTTC. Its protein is CSVAGRVAPFRYGYTF.

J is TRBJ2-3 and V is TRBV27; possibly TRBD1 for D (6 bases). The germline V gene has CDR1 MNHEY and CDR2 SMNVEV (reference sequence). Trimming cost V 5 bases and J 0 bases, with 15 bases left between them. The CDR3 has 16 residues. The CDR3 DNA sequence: TGTGCCAGCAGTCCTAGGGTGACAGGCAGCACAGATACGCAGTATTTT. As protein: CASSPRVTGSTDTQYF.

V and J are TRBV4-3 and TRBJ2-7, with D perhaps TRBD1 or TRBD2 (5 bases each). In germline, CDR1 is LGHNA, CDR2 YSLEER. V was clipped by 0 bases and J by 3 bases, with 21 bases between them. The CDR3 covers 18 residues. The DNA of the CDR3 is TGCGCCAGCAGCCAAGAAATAGGGACGGTCCCAACGGGCTACGAGCAGTACTTC. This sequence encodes CASSQEIGTVPTGYEQYF.

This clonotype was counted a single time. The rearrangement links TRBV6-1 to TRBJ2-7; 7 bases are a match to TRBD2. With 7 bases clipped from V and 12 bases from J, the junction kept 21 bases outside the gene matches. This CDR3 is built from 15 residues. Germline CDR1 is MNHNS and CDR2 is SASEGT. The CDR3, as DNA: TGTGCCAGCAAGGGGAGGGGCGGACCTACAGAGGTTGGGTACTTC. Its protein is CASKGRGGPTEVGYF.

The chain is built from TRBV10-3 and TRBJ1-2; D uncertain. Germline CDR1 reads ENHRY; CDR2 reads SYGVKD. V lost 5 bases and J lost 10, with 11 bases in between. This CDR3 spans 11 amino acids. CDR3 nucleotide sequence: TGTGCCATCAGTAACGATACCCCCTACACCTTC. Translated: CAISNDTPYTF.

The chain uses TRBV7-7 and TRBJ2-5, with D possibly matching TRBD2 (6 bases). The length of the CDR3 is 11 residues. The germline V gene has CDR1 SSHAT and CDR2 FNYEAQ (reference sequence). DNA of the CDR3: TGTGCGGCGGGGACCTCTGGGGCCCAGTACTTC. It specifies CAAGTSGAQYF.

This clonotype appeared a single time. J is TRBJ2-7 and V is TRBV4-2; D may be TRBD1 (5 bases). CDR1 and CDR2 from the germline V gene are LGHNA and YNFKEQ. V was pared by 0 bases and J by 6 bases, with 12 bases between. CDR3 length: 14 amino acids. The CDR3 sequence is CASSQDGREGEQYF. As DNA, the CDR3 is TGTGCCAGCAGCCAAGATGGCAGGGAAGGCGAGCAGTACTTC.

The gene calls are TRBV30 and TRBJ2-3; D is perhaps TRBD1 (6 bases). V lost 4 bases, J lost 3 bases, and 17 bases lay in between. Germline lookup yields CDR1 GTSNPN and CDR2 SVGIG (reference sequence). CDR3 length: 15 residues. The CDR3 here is CAWTTGTMGTDTQYF. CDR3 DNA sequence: TGTGCCTGGACTACCGGGACAATGGGGACAGATACGCAGTATTTT.

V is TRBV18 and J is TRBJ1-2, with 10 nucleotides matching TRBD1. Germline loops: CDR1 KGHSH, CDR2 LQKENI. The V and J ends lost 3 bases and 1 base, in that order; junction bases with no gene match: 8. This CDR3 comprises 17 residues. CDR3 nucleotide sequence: TGTGCCAGCTCACCGATCACCCGGGACAGGGGTAACTATGGCTACACCTTC. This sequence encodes CASSPITRDRGNYGYTF. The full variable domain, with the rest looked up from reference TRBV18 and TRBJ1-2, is NAGVMQNPRHLVRRRGQEARLRCSPMKGHSHVYWYRQLPEEGLKFMVYLQKENIIDESGMPKERFSAEFPKEGPSILRIQQVVRGDSAAYFCASSPITRDRGNYGYTFGSGTRLTVV.

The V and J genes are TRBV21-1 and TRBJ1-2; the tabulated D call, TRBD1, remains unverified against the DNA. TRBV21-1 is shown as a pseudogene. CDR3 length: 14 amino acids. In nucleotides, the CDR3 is TGTGCCAGCAGCAGACACCGGGACAGGGAGGGCTACACCTTC. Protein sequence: CASSRHRDREGYTF.

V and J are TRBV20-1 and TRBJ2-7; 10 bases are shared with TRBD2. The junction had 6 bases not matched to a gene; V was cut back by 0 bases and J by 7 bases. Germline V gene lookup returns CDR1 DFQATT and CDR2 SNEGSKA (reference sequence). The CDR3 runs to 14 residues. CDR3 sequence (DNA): TGCAGTGCTAGAGAGAAACTAGCGGGGAGAGAGCAGTACTTC. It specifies CSAREKLAGREQYF.

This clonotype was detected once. The CDR3, as DNA: TGTGCCAGCAGCCGGGCCGTCATCCAGGGAGTCAATCAGCCCCAGCATTTT. Its translation is CASSRAVIQGVNQPQHF. The chain uses TRBV12-3 or TRBV12-4 and TRBJ1-5, with D tentatively TRBD1 (5 bases). The CDR3 extends over 17 amino acids. V was shortened by 6 bases and J by 3 bases, with 21 bases between the two germline ends.

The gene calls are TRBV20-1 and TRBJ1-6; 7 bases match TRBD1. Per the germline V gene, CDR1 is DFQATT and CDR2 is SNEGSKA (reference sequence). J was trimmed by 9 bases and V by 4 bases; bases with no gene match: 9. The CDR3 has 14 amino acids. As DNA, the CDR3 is TGCAGTGCTAAAGGAGGGACAGAATTTTCACCCCTCCACTTT. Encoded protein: CSAKGGTEFSPLHF.

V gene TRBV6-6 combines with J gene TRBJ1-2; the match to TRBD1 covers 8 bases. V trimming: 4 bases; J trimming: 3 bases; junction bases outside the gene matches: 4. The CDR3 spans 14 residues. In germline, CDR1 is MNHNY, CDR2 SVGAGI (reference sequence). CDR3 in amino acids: CASSSATGDYGYTF. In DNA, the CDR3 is TGTGCCAGCAGTTCCGCGACAGGGGACTATGGCTACACCTTC.

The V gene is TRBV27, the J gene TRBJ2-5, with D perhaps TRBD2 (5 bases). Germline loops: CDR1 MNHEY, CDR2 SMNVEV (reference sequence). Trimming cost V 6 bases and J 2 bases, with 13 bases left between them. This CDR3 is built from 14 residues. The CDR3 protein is CASRVYGEQETQYF. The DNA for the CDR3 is TGTGCCAGCAGAGTATACGGGGAACAAGAGACCCAGTACTTC.

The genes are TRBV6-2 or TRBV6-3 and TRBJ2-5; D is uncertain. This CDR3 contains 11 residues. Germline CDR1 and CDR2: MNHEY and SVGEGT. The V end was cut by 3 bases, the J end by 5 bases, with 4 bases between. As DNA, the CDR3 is TGTGCCAGCAGTTATACGGAGACCCAGTACTTC. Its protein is CASSYTETQYF.

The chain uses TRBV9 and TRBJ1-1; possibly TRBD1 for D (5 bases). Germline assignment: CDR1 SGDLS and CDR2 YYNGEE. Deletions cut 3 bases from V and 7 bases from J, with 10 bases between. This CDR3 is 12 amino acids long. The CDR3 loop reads CASSAGAIEAFF. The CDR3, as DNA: TGTGCCAGCAGCGCCGGGGCCATTGAAGCTTTCTTT.

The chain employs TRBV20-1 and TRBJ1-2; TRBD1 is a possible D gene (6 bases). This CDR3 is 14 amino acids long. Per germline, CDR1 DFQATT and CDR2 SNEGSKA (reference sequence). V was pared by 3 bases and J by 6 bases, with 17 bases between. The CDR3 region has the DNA TGCAGTGCTAGTTCAGGGGCGGCGGGGGATGGCTACACCTTC. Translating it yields CSASSGAAGDGYTF.

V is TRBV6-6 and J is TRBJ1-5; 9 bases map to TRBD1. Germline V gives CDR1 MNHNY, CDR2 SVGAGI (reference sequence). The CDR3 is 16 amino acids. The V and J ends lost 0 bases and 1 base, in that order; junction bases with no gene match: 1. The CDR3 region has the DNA TGTGCCAGCAGTTACTCGACAGGGGGAAGCAATCAGCCCCAGCATTTT. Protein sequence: CASSYSTGGSNQPQHF.